This TCR beta chain was sequenced in a study of glioma-infiltrating T cells after dendritic cell vaccination. Study outcomes and limitations: Only a small number of patients had complete blood and tumor samples.

This table comes from immunoSEQ multiplex PCR, and its TCRdb copy is limited to in-frame clones, with some not included. The sample has 49,000 or so clones; roughly 87% are singletons. There are 14 residues in the CDR3. The germline CDR1 and CDR2 sequences are GTSNPN and SVGIG (reference sequence). Trimming cost V 4 bases and J 4 bases, with 16 bases left between them. As for this clone: Its antigen is not identified.

V usage is TRBV30 and J usage is TRBJ1-2; D remains ambiguous. This clonotype originated in a human donor with glioblastoma. This specimen was blood, taken before dendritic cell vaccination. For the CDR3, the DNA is TGTGCCTGGACCCCGATTTCATATAGCTATGGCTACACCTTC. This codes for CAWTPISYSYGYTF.